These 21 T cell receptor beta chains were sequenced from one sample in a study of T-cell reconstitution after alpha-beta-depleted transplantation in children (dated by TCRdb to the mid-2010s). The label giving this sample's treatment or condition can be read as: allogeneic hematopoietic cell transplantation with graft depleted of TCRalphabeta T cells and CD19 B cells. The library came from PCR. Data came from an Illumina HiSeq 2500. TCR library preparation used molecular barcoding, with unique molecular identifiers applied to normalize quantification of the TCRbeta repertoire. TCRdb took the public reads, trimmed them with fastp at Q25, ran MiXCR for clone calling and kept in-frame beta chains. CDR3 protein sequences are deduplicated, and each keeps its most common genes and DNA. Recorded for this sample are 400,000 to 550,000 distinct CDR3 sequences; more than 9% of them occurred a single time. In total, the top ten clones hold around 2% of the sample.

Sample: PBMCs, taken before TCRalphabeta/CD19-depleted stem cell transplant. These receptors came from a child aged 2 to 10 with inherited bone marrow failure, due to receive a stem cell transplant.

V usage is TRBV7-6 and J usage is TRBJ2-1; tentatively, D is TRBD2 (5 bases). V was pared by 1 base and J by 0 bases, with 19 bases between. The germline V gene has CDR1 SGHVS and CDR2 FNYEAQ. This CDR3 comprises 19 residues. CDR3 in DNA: TGTGCCAGCAGCTTAGTTTCTGAGGGCCGGCTAGACTCCTACAATGAGCAGTTCTTC. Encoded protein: CASSLVSEGRLDSYNEQFF. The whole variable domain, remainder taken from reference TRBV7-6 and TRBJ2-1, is GAGVSQSPRYKVTKRGQDVALRCDPISGHVSLYWYRQALGQGPEFLTYFNYEAQQDKSGLPNDRFSAERPEGSISTLTIQRTEQRDSAMYRCASSLVSEGRLDSYNEQFFGPGTRLTVL.

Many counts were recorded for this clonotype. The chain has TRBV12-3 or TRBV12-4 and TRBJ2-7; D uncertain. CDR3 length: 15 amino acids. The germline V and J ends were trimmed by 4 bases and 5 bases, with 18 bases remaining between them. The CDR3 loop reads CASSSWTDSRNEQYF. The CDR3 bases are TGTGCCAGCAGTTCATGGACCGATTCGAGAAACGAGCAGTACTTC.

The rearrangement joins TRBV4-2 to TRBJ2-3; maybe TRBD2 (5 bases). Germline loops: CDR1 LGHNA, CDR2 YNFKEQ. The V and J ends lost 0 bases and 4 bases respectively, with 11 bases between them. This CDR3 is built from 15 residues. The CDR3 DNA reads TGTGCCAGCAGCCAAGAAGAACTAGTCGCAGATACGCAGTATTTT. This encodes CASSQEELVADTQYF.

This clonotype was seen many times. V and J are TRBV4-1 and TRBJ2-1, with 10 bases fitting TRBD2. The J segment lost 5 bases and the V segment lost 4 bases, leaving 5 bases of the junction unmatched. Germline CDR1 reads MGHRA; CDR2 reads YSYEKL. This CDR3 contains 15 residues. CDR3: CASSPGTSVHNEQFF. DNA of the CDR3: TGCGCCAGCAGCCCCGGGACTAGCGTCCACAATGAGCAGTTCTTC.

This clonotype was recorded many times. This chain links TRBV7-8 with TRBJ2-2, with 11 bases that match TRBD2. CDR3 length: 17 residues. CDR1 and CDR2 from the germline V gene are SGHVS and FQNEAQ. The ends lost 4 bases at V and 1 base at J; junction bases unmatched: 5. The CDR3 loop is CASSSPLAGGNTGELFF. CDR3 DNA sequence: TGTGCCAGCAGCTCCCCCCTAGCGGGAGGGAACACCGGGGAGCTGTTTTTT.

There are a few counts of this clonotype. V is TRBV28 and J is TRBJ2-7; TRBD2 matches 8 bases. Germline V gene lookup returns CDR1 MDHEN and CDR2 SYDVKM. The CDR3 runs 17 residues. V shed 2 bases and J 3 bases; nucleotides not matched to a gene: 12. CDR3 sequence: CASSLIDHLAGFYEQYF. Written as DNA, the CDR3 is TGTGCCAGCAGTTTAATCGACCACTTAGCGGGATTCTACGAGCAGTACTTC.

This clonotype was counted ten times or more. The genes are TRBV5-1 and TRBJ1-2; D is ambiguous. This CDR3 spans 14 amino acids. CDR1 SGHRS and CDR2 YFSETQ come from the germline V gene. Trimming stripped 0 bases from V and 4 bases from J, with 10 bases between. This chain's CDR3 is CASSLDTESYGYTF. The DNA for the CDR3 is TGCGCCAGCAGCTTGGATACAGAGTCCTATGGCTACACCTTC.

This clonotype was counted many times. CDR3 in DNA: TGTGCCAGCAGTTACTCCGAGGGTTACAATCAGCCCCAGCATTTT. Translating gives CASSYSEGYNQPQHF. The chain is built from TRBV6-5 and TRBJ1-5, with D unresolved. Germline V lookup: CDR1 MNHEY, CDR2 SVGAGI. The CDR3 has 15 amino acids. V dropped 0 bases and J dropped 3 bases, with 9 bases sitting between them.

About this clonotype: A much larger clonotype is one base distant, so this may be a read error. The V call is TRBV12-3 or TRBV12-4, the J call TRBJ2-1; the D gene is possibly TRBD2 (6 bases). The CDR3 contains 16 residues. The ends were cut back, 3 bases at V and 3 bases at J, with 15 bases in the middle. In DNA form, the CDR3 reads TGTGCCAGCAGTTTCCTCCTTGGCGGGATCTACAATGAGCAGTTCTTC. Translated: CASSFLLGGIYNEQFF.

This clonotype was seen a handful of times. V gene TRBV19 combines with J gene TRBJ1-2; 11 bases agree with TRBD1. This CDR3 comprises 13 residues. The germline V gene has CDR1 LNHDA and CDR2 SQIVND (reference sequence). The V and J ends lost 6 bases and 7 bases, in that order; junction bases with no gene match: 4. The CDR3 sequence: CASSRTGGGGYTF. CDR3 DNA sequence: TGTGCCAGTAGCCGGACAGGGGGCGGTGGCTACACCTTC.

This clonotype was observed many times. CDR3 sequence: CASSLLDPSVSSGANVLTF. The CDR3 coding sequence is TGCGCCAGCAGCCTTTTGGACCCTAGCGTTTCCTCTGGGGCCAACGTCCTGACTTTC. The rearrangement links TRBV5-1 to TRBJ2-6; possibly TRBD2 for D (6 bases). Germline values: CDR1 SGHRS, CDR2 YFSETQ. With 4 bases removed from V and 0 bases from J, the gap between germline ends came to 20 bases. The CDR3 is 19 residues long. Drawing the rest from reference TRBV5-1 and TRBJ2-6, the complete variable domain is KAGVTQTPRYLIKTRGQQVTLSCSPISGHRSVSWYQQTPGQGLQFLFEYFSETQRNKGNFPGRFSGRQFSNSRSEMNVSTLELGDSALYLCASSLLDPSVSSGANVLTFGAGSRLTVL.

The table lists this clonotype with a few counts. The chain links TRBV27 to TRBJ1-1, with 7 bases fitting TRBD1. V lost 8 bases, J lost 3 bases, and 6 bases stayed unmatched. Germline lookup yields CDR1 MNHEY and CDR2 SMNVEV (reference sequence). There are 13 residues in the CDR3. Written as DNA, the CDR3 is TGTGCCAGCCGAGACAGGGAGTACACTGAAGCTTTCTTT. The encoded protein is CASRDREYTEAFF.

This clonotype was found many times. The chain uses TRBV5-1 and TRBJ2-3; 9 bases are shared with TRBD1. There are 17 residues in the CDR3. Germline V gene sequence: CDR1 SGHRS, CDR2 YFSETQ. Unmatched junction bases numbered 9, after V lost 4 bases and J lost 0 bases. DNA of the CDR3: TGCGCCAGCAGCCTCCGGGACAGGGTGTCTAGCACAGATACGCAGTATTTT. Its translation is CASSLRDRVSSTDTQYF.

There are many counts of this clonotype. This CDR3 is CASSVVLQGAFNEQFF. The CDR3 bases are TGTGCCAGCAGCGTAGTCCTACAGGGGGCGTTCAATGAGCAGTTCTTC. The genes are TRBV9 and TRBJ2-1, with TRBD1 identical over 9 bases. J gave up 6 bases and V 0 bases, and 7 bases lay outside the gene matches. Germline-derived CDR1 and CDR2 are SGDLS and YYNGEE. CDR3 length: 16 amino acids.

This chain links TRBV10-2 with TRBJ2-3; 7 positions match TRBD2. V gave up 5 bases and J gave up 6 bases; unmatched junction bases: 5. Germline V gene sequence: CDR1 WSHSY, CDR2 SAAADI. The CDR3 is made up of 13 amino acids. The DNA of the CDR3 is TGCGCCAGCAGTCAGCGGGAATGGGATACGCAGTATTTT. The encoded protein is CASSQREWDTQYF.

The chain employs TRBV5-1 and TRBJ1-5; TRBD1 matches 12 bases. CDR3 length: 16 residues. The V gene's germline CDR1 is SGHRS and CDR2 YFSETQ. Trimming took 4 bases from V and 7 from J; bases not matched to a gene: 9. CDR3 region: CASSPGDRGREQPQHF. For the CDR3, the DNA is TGCGCCAGCAGCCCCGGGGACAGGGGGCGAGAACAGCCCCAGCATTTT.

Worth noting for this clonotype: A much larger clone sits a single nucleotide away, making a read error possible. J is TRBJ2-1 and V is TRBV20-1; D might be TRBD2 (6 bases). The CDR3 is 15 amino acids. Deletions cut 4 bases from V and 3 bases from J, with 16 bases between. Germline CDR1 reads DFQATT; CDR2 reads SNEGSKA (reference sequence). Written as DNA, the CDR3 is TGCAGTGCTAAAGATTGGGCGGGATGCTACAATGAGCAGTTCTTC. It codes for CSAKDWAGCYNEQFF.

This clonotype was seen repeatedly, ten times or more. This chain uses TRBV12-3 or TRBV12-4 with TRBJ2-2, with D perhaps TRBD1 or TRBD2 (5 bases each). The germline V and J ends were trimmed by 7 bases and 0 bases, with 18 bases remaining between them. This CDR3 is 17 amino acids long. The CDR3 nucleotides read TGTGCCAGCACCCAAGGGGCTAGCAGCCCGAACACCGGGGAGCTGTTTTTT. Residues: CASTQGASSPNTGELFF.

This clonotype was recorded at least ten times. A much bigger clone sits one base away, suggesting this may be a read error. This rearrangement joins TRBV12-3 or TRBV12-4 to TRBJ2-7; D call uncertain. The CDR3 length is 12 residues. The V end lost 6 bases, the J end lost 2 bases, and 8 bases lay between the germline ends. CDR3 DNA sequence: TGTGCCAGCAGGGGCAGCCCCTACGAGCAGTACTTC. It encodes CASRGSPYEQYF.

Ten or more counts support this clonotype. In nucleotides, the CDR3 is TGCGCCAGCGGAAGGACAGGTCTGGACGAGCAGTACTTC. It translates to CASGRTGLDEQYF. V and J are TRBV4-1 and TRBJ2-7; TRBD1 agrees at 7 bases. The germline gives CDR1 MGHRA, CDR2 YSYEKL. With 8 bases clipped from V and 5 bases from J, the junction kept 9 bases outside the gene matches. The CDR3 extends over 13 amino acids.

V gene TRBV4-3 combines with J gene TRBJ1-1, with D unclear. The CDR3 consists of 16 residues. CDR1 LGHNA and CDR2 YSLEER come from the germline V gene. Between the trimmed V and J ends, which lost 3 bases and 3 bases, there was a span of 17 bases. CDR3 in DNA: TGCGCCAGCAGCCAGGACGAGGCCGTTGGAGACACTGAAGCTTTCTTT. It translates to CASSQDEAVGDTEAFF.